The clone carrying this T cell receptor beta chain was recorded a few times. The target antigen is unknown. With 0 bases removed from V and 1 base from J, the gap between germline ends came to 12 bases. The CDR3 loop spans 16 amino acids. The germline gives CDR1 SGHRS, CDR2 YFSETQ. Via MiXCR, TCRdb re-called the reads, giving one row per CDR3 protein. Of approximately 500,000 distinct CDR3 sequences listed, about 11% are singletons. This sample was taken from a study of T cell repertoires in cytomegalovirus infection. Study in general: Public TCR beta signatures marked donors with CMV infection and the matching HLA. Study-wide results and caveats: Cumulative public TCR beta family frequency identified carriers of CMV plus the relevant HLA.

The rearrangement links TRBV5-1 to TRBJ2-3, with a tentative D call TRBD1 (5 bases). This clonotype originated in a human donor in good health (CMV status not recorded). Some clones in this sample may be carry-over from other donors' samples. Sequencing input: PBMCs. The CDR3 is CASSLGTQGRTDTQYF. For the CDR3, the DNA is TGCGCCAGCAGCTTGGGGACCCAGGGCCGCACAGATACGCAGTATTTT. Full variable domain (missing parts from reference TRBV5-1 and TRBJ2-3): KAGVTQTPRYLIKTRGQQVTLSCSPISGHRSVSWYQQTPGQGLQFLFEYFSETQRNKGNFPGRFSGRQFSNSRSEMNVSTLELGDSALYLCASSLGTQGRTDTQYFGPGTRLTVL.